The 21 T cell receptor beta chains reported below all come from one sample, sequenced in a study of blood T cell repertoires in COVID-19. The data were produced by immunoSEQ multiplex PCR, yet TCRdb's version contains in-frame clones alone and is incomplete. This sample has under 100,000 clones, with about 81% found just once. Sequencing was carried out using peripheral blood. These TCRs come from a human donor in a cohort sampled during active COVID-19.

The V call is TRBV11-2, the J call TRBJ2-7; TRBD2 is a possible D gene (7 bases). CDR3 size: 12 residues. CDR1 is SGHAT and CDR2 is FQNNGV in the germline V gene. Trimming took 5 bases from V and 5 from J, leaving 10 bases between them. The CDR3 DNA reads as TGTGCCAGCAGCCCGGGGGGCAACGAGCAGTACTTC. Its translation is CASSPGGNEQYF.

The chain couples TRBV28 to TRBJ2-7, with D possibly being TRBD1 (6 bases). The V and J ends lost 8 bases and 2 bases respectively, with 13 bases between them. Germline V gene lookup returns CDR1 MDHEN and CDR2 SYDVKM. The CDR3 runs to 13 residues. The CDR3 here is CASLEGHTYEQYF. CDR3 nucleotides: TGTGCCAGCCTAGAGGGACATACCTACGAGCAGTACTTC.

The rearrangement joins TRBV6-6 to TRBJ1-5, with 10 nucleotides matching TRBD1. Germline loops: CDR1 MNHNY, CDR2 SVGAGI (reference sequence). The CDR3 length is 15 residues. Trimming removed 6 bases from V and 4 bases from J; junction bases left unmatched: 6. The CDR3 spells CASSNPGQGNQPQHF. The CDR3 nucleotides read TGTGCCAGCAGCAACCCGGGACAGGGGAATCAGCCCCAGCATTTT.

The chain links TRBV6-1 to TRBJ2-4, with D perhaps matching TRBD2 (6 bases). Germline CDR1 is MNHNS and CDR2 is SASEGT. V shed 0 bases and J shed 0 bases, with 18 bases lying between them. The CDR3 sequence is 19 residues long. The CDR3 bases are TGTGCCAGCAGTGAAGCGCCCGGTGGAGGGGATCTAGCCAAAAACATTCAGTACTTC. Its translation is CASSEAPGGGDLAKNIQYF.

The V and J genes are TRBV9 and TRBJ1-2; perhaps TRBD1 as D (5 bases). Per the germline V gene, CDR1 is SGDLS and CDR2 is YYNGEE. Trimming pared 3 bases from V and 8 bases from J, leaving 14 bases between. CDR3 size: 13 residues. Here the CDR3 DNA reads TGTGCCAGCAGCGGCCGACAGCCGAGGGGCTACACCTTC. This sequence encodes CASSGRQPRGYTF.

V usage is TRBV18 and J usage is TRBJ1-1; no reliable D call. Per the germline V gene, CDR1 is KGHSH and CDR2 is LQKENI. V was pared by 3 bases and J by 4 bases, with 9 bases between. The CDR3 loop spans 13 amino acids. The CDR3 DNA follows: TGTGCCAGCTCACCCTCGGCGGGCACTGAAGCTTTCTTT. This translates into CASSPSAGTEAFF.

The chain recombines TRBV3-1 (or the pseudogene TRBV3-2) with TRBJ2-2, with TRBD2 identical over 14 bases. V was pared by 4 bases and J by 2 bases, with 6 bases of the junction left unmatched. CDR1 LGHDT and CDR2 YNNKEL come from the germline V gene (reference sequence). This CDR3 contains 18 residues. CDR3: CASSRTGTSGGNTGELFF. The CDR3 DNA reads as TGTGCCAGCAGCCGAACCGGGACTAGCGGGGGAAACACCGGGGAGCTGTTTTTT.

This clone was picked up one time. The gene calls are TRBV5-5 and TRBJ1-4, with 8 bases matching TRBD1. V lost 5 bases, J lost 1 base, and 7 bases stayed unmatched. Germline V gives CDR1 SGHKS, CDR2 YYEKEE (reference sequence). CDR3 length: 16 residues. CDR3 protein: CASSSFDRGTNEKLFF. The CDR3 DNA reads TGTGCCAGCAGTTCCTTTGACAGGGGAACTAATGAAAAACTGTTTTTT.

V usage is TRBV5-1 and J usage is TRBJ2-1, with 8 bases identical to TRBD1. The CDR3 runs 16 residues. From germline, CDR1 is SGHRS and CDR2 YFSETQ. Trimming removed 3 bases from V and 0 bases from J; junction bases left unmatched: 5. CDR3 loop: CASSWAGTGSYNEQFF. The CDR3 DNA reads TGCGCCAGCAGCTGGGCCGGGACAGGCTCCTACAATGAGCAGTTCTTC.

The V and J genes are TRBV28 and TRBJ1-2; weak D call: TRBD1 (6 bases). Germline CDR1 is MDHEN and CDR2 is SYDVKM. Between the trimmed V and J ends, which lost 8 bases and 2 bases, there was a span of 15 bases. This CDR3 has 14 residues. The CDR3 region is CASRPGQPNYGYTF. CDR3 DNA: TGTGCCAGCCGGCCGGGACAACCGAACTATGGCTACACCTTC.

CDR3 sequence: CASSLHGGTGNTIYF. The CDR3 region has the DNA TGTGCCAGCAGCTTACACGGGGGGACGGGAAACACCATATATTTT. The rearrangement uses TRBV13 and TRBJ1-3; D is perhaps TRBD1 (5 bases). Germline lookup yields CDR1 PRHDT and CDR2 FYEKMQ (reference sequence). The CDR3 contains 15 residues. With 2 bases removed from V and 4 bases from J, the gap between germline ends came to 12 bases.

V is TRBV4-2 and J is TRBJ2-1; 7 nucleotides align to TRBD2. The CDR3 spans 15 residues. CDR1 LGHNA and CDR2 YNFKEQ come from the germline V gene. Trimming removed 1 base from V and 7 bases from J; junction bases left unmatched: 7. The CDR3 sequence is CASSQAGGGKNEQFF. The CDR3 DNA reads as TGTGCCAGCAGCCAAGCTGGCGGGGGTAAAAATGAGCAGTTCTTC.

The rearrangement links TRBV4-2 to TRBJ2-5; 10 bases align to TRBD1. The CDR3 is 17 amino acids. Germline lookup yields CDR1 LGHNA and CDR2 YNFKEQ. The V segment lost 5 bases and the J segment 5 bases; nucleotides outside the gene matches: 14. The chain's CDR3 is CASSFRSGTGVLETQYF. CDR3 DNA sequence: TGTGCCAGCAGCTTCCGATCCGGGACAGGGGTTCTCGAGACCCAGTACTTC.

V and J are TRBV9 and TRBJ2-3, with D hard to call. The CDR3 covers 16 residues. CDR1 and CDR2 (germline): SGDLS, YYNGEE. V lost 4 bases to trimming and J lost 3 bases, with 18 bases between them. Written as DNA, the CDR3 is TGTGCCAGCAGCCCCTCCCAAGCAGGTGGAACAGATACGCAGTATTTT. Translation: CASSPSQAGGTDTQYF.

J is TRBJ1-5 and V is TRBV7-6; D is possibly TRBD1 (6 bases). The ends were cut back, 5 bases at V and 7 bases at J, with 24 bases in the middle. This CDR3 region has 17 residues. From germline, CDR1 is SGHVS and CDR2 FNYEAQ. This chain's CDR3 is CASSREILTGSAQPQHF. The CDR3 DNA follows: TGTGCCAGCAGCCGCGAGATATTAACAGGGTCAGCCCAGCCCCAGCATTTT. The variable domain in full, with the rest retrieved from reference TRBV7-6 and TRBJ1-5, is GAGVSQSPRYKVTKRGQDVALRCDPISGHVSLYWYRQALGQGPEFLTYFNYEAQQDKSGLPNDRFSAERPEGSISTLTIQRTEQRDSAMYRCASSREILTGSAQPQHFGDGTRLSIL.

DNA for the CDR3: TGTGCCAGCTCCCCCGGGACAGCCGAAAATTCACCCCTCCACTTT. It yields the protein CASSPGTAENSPLHF. This rearrangement joins TRBV18 to TRBJ1-6, with 7 bases fitting TRBD1. The CDR3 sequence is 15 residues long. CDR1 KGHSH and CDR2 LQKENI come from the germline V gene. Losses at the gene ends were 6 bases for V and 7 bases for J; bases not matched to a gene: 9.

The chain combines TRBV9 with TRBJ2-5, with D possibly matching TRBD1 (5 bases). Per the germline V gene, CDR1 is SGDLS and CDR2 is YYNGEE. V was trimmed by 0 bases and J by 5 bases, leaving 11 bases between them. This CDR3 has 14 amino acids. CDR3 residues: CASSVGGTLETQYF. The CDR3 bases are TGTGCCAGCAGCGTAGGGGGCACCCTGGAGACCCAGTACTTC.

On this clone itself: A read error may account for a junction end that differs from germline. The CDR3 is CASSVGPRSRGLCF. In DNA form, the CDR3 reads TGTGCCAGCAGCGTAGGTCCCCGGTCGCGGGGGCTTTGCTTC. J is TRBJ2-7 and V is TRBV9, with D perhaps TRBD2 (7 bases). The CDR3 covers 14 residues. CDR1 and CDR2 (germline): SGDLS, YYNGEE. Full variable domain (rest looked up from reference TRBV9 and TRBJ2-7): DSGVTQTPKHLITATGQRVTLRCSPRSGDLSVYWYQQSLDQGLQFLIQYYNGEERAKGNILERFSAQQFPDLHSELNLSSLELGDSALYFCASSVGPRSRGLCFGPGTRLTVT.

This chain joins TRBV18 and TRBJ1-2; unclear D gene. Germline lookup yields CDR1 KGHSH and CDR2 LQKENI. The ends were cut back, 1 base at V and 0 bases at J, with 9 bases in the middle. CDR3 length: 15 amino acids. CDR3 bases: TGTGCCAGCTCACCACTTACAGAATCTAACTATGGCTACACCTTC. Translation gives CASSPLTESNYGYTF.

As to this clone: A junction boundary mismatches the germline segment, possibly from a read error. The chain joins TRBV6-5 to TRBJ1-2; 8 bases agree with TRBD1. The CDR3 runs to 11 residues. Germline CDR1 MNHEY, CDR2 SVGAGI. CDR3 region: CASTYGPGGSF. CDR3 sequence (DNA): TGTGCCAGCACCTATGGGCCAGGGGGCTCCTTC.

This rearrangement joins TRBV2 to TRBJ1-6; the D is unclear. Trimming removed 3 bases at V and 10 bases at J, with 16 bases between. The CDR3 consists of 15 residues. Germline CDR1 and CDR2: SNHLY and FYNNEI. In DNA, the CDR3 is TGTGCCAGCAGTGATGGGGTTAGCGGGTTATCACCCCTCCACTTT. The encoded protein is CASSDGVSGLSPLHF.